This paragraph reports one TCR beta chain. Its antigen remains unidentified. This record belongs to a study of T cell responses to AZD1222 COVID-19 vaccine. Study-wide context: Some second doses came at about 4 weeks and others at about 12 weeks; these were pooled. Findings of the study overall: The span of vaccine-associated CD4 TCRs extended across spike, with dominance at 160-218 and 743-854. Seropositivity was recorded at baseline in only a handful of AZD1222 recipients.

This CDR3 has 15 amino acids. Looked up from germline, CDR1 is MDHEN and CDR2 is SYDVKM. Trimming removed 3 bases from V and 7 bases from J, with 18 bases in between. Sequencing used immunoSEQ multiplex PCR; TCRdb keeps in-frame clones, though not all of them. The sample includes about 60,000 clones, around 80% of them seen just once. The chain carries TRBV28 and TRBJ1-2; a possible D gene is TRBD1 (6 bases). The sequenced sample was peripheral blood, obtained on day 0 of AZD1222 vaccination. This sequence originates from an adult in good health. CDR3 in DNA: TGTGCCAGCAGTTTGATTGACAGGCCTCGAGGTGGCTACACCTTC. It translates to CASSLIDRPRGGYTF.